The 9 T cell receptor beta chains given below trace back to one sample, sequenced in a study of T cell changes during pregnancy in multiple sclerosis. TCRdb's copy holds only in-frame clones and misses some; the assay was immunoSEQ multiplex PCR. The sample has 70,000 to 90,000 clones, over 80% seen once; the top ten hold 0.9% to 1.2%. The sample in question was peripheral blood, obtained in the first trimester of pregnancy. Receptors originate from a female donor with multiple sclerosis, enrolled in a pregnancy study.

This clone was counted once. The chain uses TRBV14 and TRBJ1-4; D is ambiguous. The CDR3 consists of 17 residues. CDR1 and CDR2 from the germline V gene are SGHDN and FVKESK. V lost 6 bases to trimming and J lost 0 bases, with 17 bases between them. The CDR3 sequence: CASSLTFDGTTNEKLFF. CDR3 in DNA: TGTGCCAGCAGTCTCACTTTTGACGGGACAACTAATGAAAAACTGTTTTTT.

The chain employs TRBV4-3 and TRBJ2-1; a possible D gene is TRBD2 (6 bases). The CDR3 extends over 15 amino acids. The germline gives CDR1 LGHNA, CDR2 YSLEER. V dropped 5 bases and J dropped 3 bases, with 14 bases sitting between them. CDR3 nucleotides: TGCGCCAGCAGCTCAGGAGGGGTTTACTACAATGAGCAGTTCTTC. It specifies CASSSGGVYYNEQFF.

The V and J genes are TRBV27 and TRBJ2-6, with 7 positions matching TRBD2. CDR1 is MNHEY, CDR2 SMNVEV, per germline (reference sequence). This CDR3 is built from 17 residues. V shed 8 bases and J 2 bases; nucleotides not matched to a gene: 12. The CDR3 here is CASRPMGGSAGANVLTF. CDR3 bases: TGTGCCAGCCGCCCGATGGGGGGGAGTGCTGGGGCCAACGTCCTGACTTTC.

The gene calls are TRBV5-1 and TRBJ1-2, with D hard to call. The V gene lost 4 bases and the J gene lost 5 bases, with 12 bases spanning the gap. Germline V lookup: CDR1 SGHRS, CDR2 YFSETQ. This CDR3 comprises 13 residues. The CDR3: CASSPGSEYGYTF. Here the CDR3 DNA reads TGCGCCAGCAGCCCGGGGAGTGAGTATGGCTACACCTTC.

The chain links TRBV18 to TRBJ2-5; maybe TRBD2 (7 bases). Trimming removed 5 bases at V and 7 bases at J, with 17 bases between. Germline CDR1 KGHSH, CDR2 LQKENI. This CDR3 is built from 14 residues. CDR3 residues: CASSTDRTGGTQYF. The CDR3 DNA reads as TGTGCCAGCTCAACCGACAGGACGGGAGGGACCCAGTACTTC.

The chain links TRBV2 to TRBJ2-2, with D maybe TRBD1 (5 bases). Germline values: CDR1 SNHLY, CDR2 FYNNEI. The V and J ends lost 1 base and 7 bases respectively, with 10 bases between them. The CDR3 consists of 14 residues. CDR3 in DNA: TGTGCCAGCAGTGAAGGGGGCATGGGCGGGGAGCTGTTTTTT. Protein: CASSEGGMGGELFF.

The CDR3 DNA reads TGTGCCAGCAGTTTAGGGAACCGGGGAGTGGTCCAGTACTTC. Its translation is CASSLGNRGVVQYF. V usage is TRBV27 and J usage is TRBJ2-5; possible D gene TRBD2, 5 bases. This CDR3 contains 14 residues. In germline, CDR1 is MNHEY, CDR2 SMNVEV (reference sequence). The germline V and J ends were trimmed by 2 bases and 10 bases, with 17 bases remaining between them.

The rearrangement joins TRBV5-1 to TRBJ2-2; D is perhaps TRBD1 (5 bases). The CDR3 extends over 16 amino acids. V lost 5 bases, J lost 1 base, and 15 bases lay in between. The germline CDR1 and CDR2 sequences are SGHRS and YFSETQ. The CDR3 is CASRPSAQGNTGELFF. CDR3 DNA sequence: TGCGCCAGCAGACCAAGTGCTCAGGGGAACACCGGGGAGCTGTTTTTT.

The rearrangement joins TRBV5-4 to TRBJ2-7; a weak D match, TRBD2 (7 bases). V lost 6 bases and J lost 0, with 16 bases in between. Germline V gives CDR1 SGHNT, CDR2 YYREEE (reference sequence). This CDR3 region has 15 residues. CDR3 nucleotide sequence: TGTGCCAGCACCCGAGGGGGGGGCGCCTCCTACGAGCAGTACTTC. Its translation: CASTRGGGASYEQYF.